Below are 8 T cell receptor beta chains sequenced from a single sample in a study of T cell changes during pregnancy in multiple sclerosis. Profiled with immunoSEQ multiplex PCR; TCRdb holds only in-frame clones, not every one. The sample records roughly 15,000 clones, just over 85% being singletons. The sample was CD8+ T cells from peripheral blood mononuclear cells, taken in the first trimester of pregnancy. These receptors were taken from a female donor with multiple sclerosis, enrolled in a pregnancy study.

The V call is TRBV2, the J call TRBJ2-2; unclear D gene. In germline, CDR1 is SNHLY, CDR2 FYNNEI. V was pared by 3 bases and J by 5 bases, with 19 bases between. This CDR3 contains 17 residues. The CDR3 region is CASSETVESPKTGELFF. The CDR3 DNA is TGTGCCAGCAGTGAGACTGTTGAGAGCCCTAAGACCGGGGAGCTGTTTTTT.

DNA for the CDR3: TGTGCCAGCACCTCACTAGCGGGGGCCGTGGAGCAGTACTTC. Protein product: CASTSLAGAVEQYF. The chain joins TRBV28 to TRBJ2-7; TRBD2 matches at 11 bases. The CDR3 runs 14 residues. Germline V gene sequence: CDR1 MDHEN, CDR2 SYDVKM. Trimming cost V 7 bases and J 7 bases; bases outside gene matches: 9.

The CDR3 coding sequence is TGTGCCAGCAGCCAAGGACAGGGAGGCAACGTCCTGACTTTC. It encodes CASSQGQGGNVLTF. This chain connects TRBV7-9 to TRBJ2-6, with TRBD1 matching 8 bases. With 5 bases clipped from V and 9 bases from J, the junction kept 6 bases outside the gene matches. The CDR3 covers 14 residues. CDR1 SEHNR and CDR2 FQNEAQ come from the germline V gene (reference sequence).

The rearrangement links TRBV9 to TRBJ2-3; 10 bases align to TRBD1. Germline-derived CDR1 and CDR2 are SGDLS and YYNGEE. CDR3 length: 16 amino acids. The V and J ends lost 4 bases and 6 bases, in that order; junction bases with no gene match: 11. The CDR3 region is CASSPRQGAQRDTQYF. CDR3 DNA sequence: TGTGCCAGCAGCCCACGACAGGGGGCGCAGAGGGATACGCAGTATTTT. The variable domain in full, with the rest retrieved from reference TRBV9 and TRBJ2-3, is DSGVTQTPKHLITATGQRVTLRCSPRSGDLSVYWYQQSLDQGLQFLIQYYNGEERAKGNILERFSAQQFPDLHSELNLSSLELGDSALYFCASSPRQGAQRDTQYFGPGTRLTVL.

The chain couples TRBV5-6 to TRBJ2-7; D call uncertain. Germline V gene lookup returns CDR1 SGHDT and CDR2 YYEEEE. The CDR3 consists of 14 residues. V was trimmed by 1 base and J by 0 bases, leaving 8 bases between them. The CDR3 sequence: CASSLFVSSYEQYF. The DNA for the CDR3 is TGTGCCAGCAGCTTGTTTGTGAGCTCCTACGAGCAGTACTTC.

V usage is TRBV5-4 and J usage is TRBJ2-3, with TRBD2 matching over 10 bases. CDR3 length: 15 residues. The junction had 3 bases not matched to a gene; V was cut back by 1 base and J by 4 bases. Germline V lookup: CDR1 SGHNT, CDR2 YYREEE (reference sequence). The CDR3 reads CASSLFGTSADTQYF. The CDR3 DNA follows: TGTGCCAGCAGCTTGTTCGGGACTAGCGCAGATACGCAGTATTTT.

The V gene is TRBV2, the J gene TRBJ1-1; 8 bases fit TRBD1. After removal of 2 bases from V and 5 bases from J, the junction contained 4 bases not matched to a gene. CDR1 is SNHLY and CDR2 is FYNNEI in the germline V gene. There are 14 residues in the CDR3. Written as DNA, the CDR3 is TGTGCCAGCAGTGAACCCCGACAGGGGACTGAAGCTTTCTTT. Its translation: CASSEPRQGTEAFF.

The table lists this clone with a count of one. The genes are TRBV7-9 and TRBJ2-3, with 10 bases identical to TRBD2. CDR3 length: 17 amino acids. Germline V gene lookup returns CDR1 SEHNR and CDR2 FQNEAQ (reference sequence). The V segment lost 6 bases and the J segment 0 bases; nucleotides outside the gene matches: 9. DNA for the CDR3: TGTGCCAGCAGAAACAGCGGGGGGGCTCGGAGCACAGATACGCAGTATTTT. Its translation: CASRNSGGARSTDTQYF. Based on the CDR3 plus reference TRBV7-9 and TRBJ2-3, the full variable domain is DTGVSQNPRHKITKRGQNVTFRCDPISEHNRLYWYRQTLGQGPEFLTYFQNEAQLEKSRLLSDRFSAERPKGSFSTLEIQRTEQGDSAMYLCASRNSGGARSTDTQYFGPGTRLTVL.